This is a list of T cell receptor beta chains from one sample in a study of healthy donors' naive CD4 and CD8 T cells. Each CDR3 protein gets one entry after TCRdb re-called the reads with MiXCR. The sample shows around 180,000 distinct CDR3 sequences, nearly 75% of them seen only once. Sequenced material: naive CD4+ and CD8+ T cells sorted from blood, pooled from several donors. These receptors were taken from a pool of human donors in good health; the sample pools cells from several healthy donors. CDR3s include the opening cysteine and the closing phenylalanine or tryptophan. A D gene is named only where the DNA matches it firmly. Rows give clone size only sometimes, using once, few, many, or a class for an expanded clone.

clone size,V gene,D gene,J gene,CDR3 protein,CDR3 DNA
.,TRBV19,.,TRBJ1-1,CASRETGSNTEAFF,TGTGCCAGTAGGGAGACAGGTTCGAACACTGAAGCTTTCTTT
.,TRBV29-1,TRBD1,TRBJ2-1,CSSDRVLSYNEQFF,TGCAGCTCAGACAGGGTCCTCTCCTACAATGAGCAGTTCTTC
.,TRBV30,TRBD1,TRBJ2-7,CAWSRDRGDEQYF,TGTGCCTGGAGCCGGGACAGGGGGGACGAGCAGTACTTC
.,TRBV29-1,.,TRBJ2-6,CSVLSFGDSGANVLTF,TGCAGCGTTCTCTCGTTCGGGGACTCGGGGGCCAACGTCCTGACTTTC
few,TRBV29-1,TRBD2,TRBJ2-1,CSARAGGPGNEQFF,TGCAGCGCCCGAGCGGGAGGGCCAGGCAATGAGCAGTTCTTC
.,TRBV6-5,TRBD2,TRBJ2-5,CASSYRLAGEQETQYF,TGTGCCAGCAGTTACCGGCTAGCGGGAGAACAAGAGACCCAGTACTTC
.,TRBV7-8,.,TRBJ1-1,CASSPMLGLEAFF,TGTGCCAGCAGCCCTATGCTGGGGCTTGAAGCTTTCTTT
few,TRBV29-1,.,TRBJ2-5,CSGLIRGGETQYF,TGCAGCGGCCTGATACGGGGTGGAGAGACCCAGTACTTC
.,TRBV19,.,TRBJ2-3,CASSISTDTQYF,TGTGCCAGTAGTATTTCCACAGATACGCAGTATTTT
.,TRBV19,.,TRBJ1-1,CASSLKSKGRVEAFF,TGTGCCAGTAGTTTAAAATCCAAGGGGCGGGTGGAAGCTTTCTTT
.,TRBV5-6,.,TRBJ1-1,CASSLDPGLGTEAFF,TGTGCCAGCAGCTTGGATCCGGGATTGGGCACTGAAGCTTTCTTT
.,TRBV6-5,.,TRBJ2-1,CASSPPDSYNEQFF,TGTGCCAGCAGTCCCCCGGACAGCTACAATGAGCAGTTCTTC
.,TRBV2,.,TRBJ2-3,CVSSDPGSTDTQYF,TGTGTCAGCAGTGATCCAGGTAGCACAGATACGCAGTATTTT
.,TRBV30,TRBD1,TRBJ1-2,CAWSTRTGAGYTF,TGTGCCTGGAGTACAAGGACAGGGGCAGGCTACACCTTC
.,TRBV19,.,TRBJ2-7,CASSTQGLVYEQYF,TGTGCCAGTAGTACCCAGGGGCTAGTCTACGAGCAGTACTTC
.,TRBV27,.,TRBJ2-7,CASSLSTDYEQYF,TGTGCCAGCAGTTTATCGACCGACTACGAGCAGTACTTC
few,TRBV30,.,TRBJ1-1,CAWSLRTEAFF,TGTGCCTGGAGTTTGCGTACTGAAGCTTTCTTT
once,TRBV20-1,.,TRBJ2-5,CSAELGDIQETQYF,TGCAGTGCTGAGTTGGGTGACATTCAAGAGACCCAGTACTTC
.,TRBV6-6,.,TRBJ2-2,CATLPGQDANTGELFF,TGTGCCACCCTCCCGGGACAAGACGCGAACACCGGGGAGCTGTTTTTT
.,TRBV6-5,.,TRBJ2-2,CASSYSNARRGGELFF,TGTGCCAGCAGTTACTCGAATGCGAGGCGCGGCGGGGAGCTGTTTTTT
.,TRBV6-2/TRBV6-3,TRBD2,TRBJ2-1,CASSPFSGSPTNEQFF,TGTGCCAGCAGTCCCTTTAGCGGGAGCCCCACGAATGAGCAGTTCTTC
.,TRBV29-1,.,TRBJ1-1,CSVVEGRAFF,TGCAGCGTTGTAGAGGGGAGAGCTTTCTTT
once,TRBV12-3/TRBV12-4,.,TRBJ1-3,CASYQDTIYF,TGTGCCAGCTACCAGGACACCATATATTTT
few,TRBV29-1,.,TRBJ2-7,CSVVGTPSYEQYF,TGCAGCGTTGTTGGGACACCCTCCTACGAGCAGTACTTC
.,TRBV6-5,.,TRBJ2-1,CASSAMGGPYNEQFF,TGTGCCAGCAGCGCCATGGGGGGTCCCTACAATGAGCAGTTCTTC
.,TRBV5-1,TRBD1,TRBJ2-2,CASSLRQGGRAGELFF,TGCGCCAGCAGCCTAAGACAGGGTGGAAGGGCCGGGGAGCTGTTTTTT
.,TRBV29-1,.,TRBJ1-1,CSVGLGGNEAFF,TGCAGCGTTGGCCTTGGAGGGAATGAAGCTTTCTTT
.,TRBV6-2/TRBV6-3,.,TRBJ1-5,CASSLPGTYQPQHF,TGTGCCAGCAGTTTACCGGGGACGTATCAGCCCCAGCATTTT
.,TRBV29-1,.,TRBJ2-1,CSVPLGRGRLPYNEQFF,TGCAGCGTTCCTTTAGGCCGGGGCCGACTACCCTACAATGAGCAGTTCTTC
once,TRBV6-5,.,TRBJ1-1,CASSWGDTEAFF,TGTGCCAGCAGTTGGGGGGACACTGAAGCTTTCTTT
.,TRBV20-1,.,TRBJ1-6,CSARVTAANSPLHF,TGCAGTGCTAGAGTTACGGCAGCTAATTCACCCCTCCACTTT
.,TRBV29-1,.,TRBJ1-1,CSVELDTNTEAFF,TGCAGCGTTGAGTTGGACACCAACACTGAAGCTTTCTTT
.,TRBV7-8,TRBD2,TRBJ2-1,CASSLAVAGSSYNEQFF,TGTGCCAGCAGCTTAGCGGTAGCGGGGAGCTCCTACAATGAGCAGTTCTTC
.,TRBV19,.,TRBJ1-5,CASSIKSGIQPQHF,TGTGCCAGTAGTATTAAGTCGGGGATTCAGCCCCAGCATTTT
.,TRBV5-6,TRBD2,TRBJ2-3,CASSFSGEITDTQYF,TGTGCCAGCAGCTTTAGCGGGGAGATCACAGATACGCAGTATTTT
.,TRBV4-3,.,TRBJ1-1,CASSQEAGRTEAFF,TGCGCCAGCAGCCAAGAGGCAGGGCGCACTGAAGCTTTCTTT
.,TRBV11-1,TRBD2,TRBJ2-1,CASSLRRLAGVEQFF,TGTGCCAGCAGCTTAAGGAGACTAGCGGGCGTTGAGCAGTTCTTC
.,TRBV29-1,.,TRBJ1-1,CSALGRNTEAFF,TGCAGCGCCTTGGGTCGGAACACTGAAGCTTTCTTT
.,TRBV18,.,TRBJ1-3,CASSPEGIGNTIYF,TGTGCCAGCTCACCCGAGGGGATTGGCAACACCATATATTTT
.,TRBV20-1,TRBD1,TRBJ1-2,CSARGFGTGLVEYTF,TGCAGTGCTAGAGGTTTCGGGACAGGCCTTGTAGAATACACCTTC
.,TRBV5-1,.,TRBJ2-7,CASSRTGAYKQYF,TGCGCCAGCAGCCGGACGGGAGCCTACAAGCAGTACTTC
.,TRBV5-1,TRBD1,TRBJ2-1,CASSLDGTGMGDEQFF,TGCGCCAGCAGCCTGGACGGGACAGGTATGGGCGATGAGCAGTTCTTC
.,TRBV18,TRBD2,TRBJ2-1,CASSPRLAGLHTHNEQFF,TGTGCCAGCTCACCACGGCTAGCGGGGCTACACACCCACAATGAGCAGTTCTTC
.,TRBV29-1,TRBD1,TRBJ2-1,CSAGRDRGYNEQFF,TGCAGCGCAGGCCGGGACAGGGGTTACAATGAGCAGTTCTTC
once,TRBV5-5,.,TRBJ2-7,CASSLMSGVSYEQYF,TGTGCCAGCAGCTTGATGTCGGGGGTCTCCTACGAGCAGTACTTC
.,TRBV29-1,.,TRBJ2-7,CSVEDAGLGAYEQYF,TGCAGCGTTGAAGATGCGGGTCTAGGGGCCTACGAGCAGTACTTC
few,TRBV29-1,TRBD1,TRBJ2-5,CSVVRQGKETQYF,TGCAGCGTCGTTCGACAGGGAAAGGAGACCCAGTACTTC
.,TRBV18,TRBD2,TRBJ2-7,CASSPTGTSVYEQYF,TGTGCCAGCTCACCTACCGGGACTAGCGTATACGAGCAGTACTTC
.,TRBV19,.,TRBJ1-2,CASSLPGVIFYGYTF,TGTGCCAGTAGTCTTCCCGGGGTCATCTTCTATGGCTACACCTTC
.,TRBV6-5,TRBD1,TRBJ1-2,CASRNGQGNYGYTF,TGTGCCAGCAGAAACGGACAGGGCAACTATGGCTACACCTTC